Presented here are 15 T cell receptor beta chains from one specimen sequenced in a study of blood T cell repertoires in COVID-19. Assay used: immunoSEQ multiplex PCR; TCRdb lists only in-frame clones, some missing. The sample holds about 250,000 clones, more than 70% seen once. Source material: peripheral blood. Receptor source: a woman older than 75 with COVID-19, enrolled during active disease.

This clone occurred once. CDR3 loop: CASRTWGSSTDTQYF. The CDR3 DNA is TGTGCCAGTAGAACATGGGGCAGTAGCACAGATACGCAGTATTTT. The chain links TRBV19 to TRBJ2-3; maybe TRBD1 (5 bases). Germline V gene sequence: CDR1 LNHDA, CDR2 SQIVND (reference sequence). This CDR3 is built from 15 residues. V was pared by 6 bases and J by 0 bases, with 13 bases between.

CDR3 bases: TGTGCCAGCAGCTCCAGCGTAGCGGGGGGGGCAGATACGCAGTATTTT. It translates to CASSSSVAGGADTQYF. The rearrangement joins TRBV28 to TRBJ2-3; 11 bases match TRBD2. Germline CDR1 reads MDHEN; CDR2 reads SYDVKM. This CDR3 spans 16 amino acids. With 6 bases clipped from V and 4 bases from J, the junction kept 9 bases outside the gene matches.

The chain is built from TRBV10-3 and TRBJ1-4; D is ambiguous. V was trimmed by 4 bases and J by 5 bases, leaving 8 bases between them. The CDR3 sequence is 13 residues long. Germline loops: CDR1 ENHRY, CDR2 SYGVKD. The DNA of the CDR3 is TGTGCCATCAGTGGCGGATTAAATGAAAAACTGTTTTTT. Translating gives CAISGGLNEKLFF.

The chain is built from TRBV18 and TRBJ2-5; the D gene is possibly TRBD1 (5 bases). The CDR3 sequence is 16 residues long. V lost 0 bases to trimming and J lost 2 bases, with 13 bases between them. Looked up from germline, CDR1 is KGHSH and CDR2 is LQKENI. The CDR3 DNA is TGTGCCAGCTCACCACCGAACTCAGGGCCGCAAGAGACCCAGTACTTC. This gives the protein CASSPPNSGPQETQYF.

This chain connects TRBV7-2 to TRBJ1-1; D is possibly TRBD1 (5 bases). Germline assignment: CDR1 SGHTA and CDR2 FQGNSA. This CDR3 has 12 amino acids. With 1 base removed from V and 9 bases from J, the gap between germline ends came to 9 bases. The CDR3, as DNA: TGTGCCAGCAGCTTAGGACAGACAAAAGCTTTCTTT. The encoded protein is CASSLGQTKAFF.

The chain is built from TRBV30 and TRBJ1-4, with unresolved D. The germline V gene encodes CDR1 GTSNPN and CDR2 SVGIG (reference sequence). This CDR3 is 10 amino acids long. Trimming pared 3 bases from V and 8 bases from J, leaving 4 bases between. This CDR3 reads CAWSGEKLFF. The CDR3 DNA reads TGTGCCTGGAGCGGGGAAAAACTGTTTTTT.

The V and J genes are TRBV3-1 (or the pseudogene TRBV3-2) and TRBJ1-6; D is possibly TRBD1 (5 bases). Germline V gives CDR1 LGHDT, CDR2 YNNKEL (reference sequence). The CDR3 loop spans 16 amino acids. Between the trimmed V and J ends, which lost 1 base and 7 bases, there was a span of 14 bases. The CDR3 sequence: CASSQGRGRGNSPLHF. For the CDR3, the DNA is TGTGCCAGCAGCCAAGGGCGGGGCCGAGGGAATTCACCCCTCCACTTT.

This sequence joins TRBV5-1 and TRBJ1-1, with D perhaps matching TRBD1 (5 bases). There are 15 residues in the CDR3. The germline gives CDR1 SGHRS, CDR2 YFSETQ. V dropped 4 bases and J dropped 11 bases, with 24 bases sitting between them. CDR3: CASSPGLTGTRGAFF. The CDR3 coding sequence is TGCGCCAGCAGCCCGGGACTGACCGGTACAAGAGGGGCTTTCTTT.

The genes are TRBV15 and TRBJ2-3; TRBD2 agrees at 9 bases. In germline, CDR1 is LNHNV, CDR2 YYDKDF (reference sequence). Trimming at V came to 5 bases and at J to 1 base, leaving 19 bases not matched to a gene. There are 20 residues in the CDR3. CDR3 protein: CATSPRGAAGGYRGTDTQYF. CDR3 DNA: TGTGCCACCAGCCCCCGGGGGGCAGCGGGGGGTTATCGAGGCACAGATACGCAGTATTTT.

J is TRBJ2-6 and V is TRBV10-3; TRBD2 might be the D (6 bases). The germline V gene has CDR1 ENHRY and CDR2 SYGVKD. V was shortened by 9 bases and J by 0 bases, with 15 bases between the two germline ends. The length of the CDR3 is 16 residues. CDR3 protein: CAIFGGTLSGANVLTF. In DNA form, the CDR3 reads TGTGCCATTTTCGGGGGTACCCTCTCTGGGGCCAACGTCCTGACTTTC.

The CDR3 protein is CASSLRTSGGENTQYF. The CDR3 DNA reads TGCGCCAGCAGCCTACGGACTAGCGGGGGGGAAAATACGCAGTATTTT. The chain employs TRBV4-1 and TRBJ2-3, with TRBD2 identical over 15 bases. Germline trimming cut 4 bases from V and 7 bases from J; bases unmatched to any gene: 6. The CDR3 consists of 16 residues. CDR1 and CDR2 (germline): MGHRA, YSYEKL.

The chain employs TRBV5-1 and TRBJ2-1; D ambiguous. With 2 bases removed from V and 4 bases from J, the gap between germline ends came to 13 bases. The CDR3 has 15 residues. Per the germline V gene, CDR1 is SGHRS and CDR2 is YFSETQ. The CDR3 spells CASSFTDPLYNEQFF. The CDR3 DNA follows: TGCGCCAGCAGCTTTACAGACCCCCTATACAATGAGCAGTTCTTC.

The chain joins TRBV27 to TRBJ1-2, with unresolved D. The V and J ends lost 0 bases and 1 base respectively, with 12 bases between them. The CDR3 is 16 residues long. Germline CDR1 is MNHEY and CDR2 is SMNVEV (reference sequence). CDR3 bases: TGTGCCAGCAGTTTATCGAATCCTCGGGGTAACTATGGCTACACCTTC. Translated: CASSLSNPRGNYGYTF.

The chain carries TRBV25-1 and TRBJ2-1, with 13 bases aligning to TRBD2. The junction had 10 bases not matched to a gene; V was cut back by 3 bases and J by 8 bases. Germline loops: CDR1 MGHDK, CDR2 SYGVNS. The CDR3 spans 17 residues. Here the CDR3 reads CASSDGTSGTLLDEQFF. In nucleotides, the CDR3 is TGTGCCAGCAGTGACGGGACTAGCGGGACCCTTTTGGATGAGCAGTTCTTC.

Turning to this clone: A junction end diverges from the germline sequence, so it may reflect a read error. The gene calls are TRBV7-7 and TRBJ2-3; 14 bases are shared with TRBD2. Germline V gene data show CDR1 as SSHAT and CDR2 as FNYEAQ (reference sequence). This CDR3 is built from 16 residues. CDR3 protein: CASSLGTSGGTDTQYF. CDR3 DNA: TGTGCTAGCAGCTTAGGGACTAGCGGGGGAACAGATACGCAGTATTTT.